What follows are 23 T cell receptor beta chains derived from one specimen sequenced in a study of response to subunit inactivated influenza vaccine (dated by TCRdb to between 2018 and 2020). Library method: RT-PCR. This sample was sequenced with an Illumina HiSeq 2500. TCRdb reworked the public reads: Q25 trimming with fastp, MiXCR clone assembly, productive beta chains retained. Rows matching on CDR3 protein sequence are summarized as one entry with the most common DNA and genes. Counted in this sample were about 780,000 distinct CDR3 sequences; about 18% of them appeared once. Approximately 11% of the sample rests with the top ten. Sample: PBMCs from blood, taken roughly 5 days after vaccination. These receptor sequences come from a man in his fifties who received an inactivated influenza vaccine. Donor details come from another sample of the same person, matched by shared clones.

This sequence joins TRBV13 and TRBJ1-1; 8 bases fit TRBD1. Germline V gene data show CDR1 as PRHDT and CDR2 as FYEKMQ (reference sequence). Trimming at V came to 5 bases and at J to 5 bases, leaving 4 bases not matched to a gene. The CDR3 runs to 13 residues. CDR3 bases: TGTGCCAGCAGCCTACAGGGGGTTACTGAAGCTTTCTTT. Its protein product is CASSLQGVTEAFF.

This clonotype appeared a few times. The V call is TRBV6-1, the J call TRBJ2-7; 10 nucleotides match TRBD1. The CDR3 has 14 residues. Germline V gene sequence: CDR1 MNHNS, CDR2 SASEGT. With V trimmed by 9 bases and J by 1 base, 6 bases remained unmatched. CDR3 coding DNA: TGTGCCAGTTCGGGACAGGGGAGATCCTACGAGCAGTACTTC. Translated: CASSGQGRSYEQYF.

This clonotype was picked up a small number of times. The chain employs TRBV18 and TRBJ1-1; 8 bases match TRBD1. In germline, CDR1 is KGHSH, CDR2 LQKENI. The CDR3 length is 15 residues. V lost 2 bases and J lost 4; bases outside the gene matches: 6. CDR3 amino acids: CASSPGFGQGTEAFF. In DNA form, the CDR3 reads TGTGCCAGCTCACCAGGCTTCGGACAGGGCACTGAAGCTTTCTTT.

The V call is TRBV3-1, the J call TRBJ2-1, with D perhaps TRBD2 (6 bases). The V gene's germline CDR1 is LGHDT and CDR2 YNNKEL (reference sequence). Trimming removed 3 bases at V and 0 bases at J, with 9 bases between. The CDR3 has 15 amino acids. The DNA for the CDR3 is TGTGCCAGCAGCCAGATGGGGGGCTCCTACAATGAGCAGTTCTTC. This encodes CASSQMGGSYNEQFF.

The chain uses TRBV5-1 and TRBJ1-1; D is ambiguous. V was cut by 5 bases and J by 2 bases, with 19 bases left in between. The CDR3 is made up of 16 amino acids. Germline V gives CDR1 SGHRS, CDR2 YFSETQ. CDR3: CASRPYTVPPNTEAFF. CDR3 in DNA: TGCGCCAGCAGGCCCTACACAGTTCCTCCTAACACTGAAGCTTTCTTT.

The rearrangement uses TRBV5-6 and TRBJ2-3, with 12 bases fitting TRBD2. The germline CDR1 and CDR2 sequences are SGHDT and YYEEEE. Trimming took 0 bases from V and 0 from J; bases not matched to a gene: 5. The CDR3 runs to 18 residues. CDR3 amino acids: CASSLALAGGHSTDTQYF. CDR3 nucleotides: TGTGCCAGCAGCTTGGCACTAGCGGGAGGCCACAGCACAGATACGCAGTATTTT.

J is TRBJ1-5 and V is TRBV19; D unclear. CDR3 size: 16 residues. V was shortened by 3 bases and J by 2 bases, with 14 bases between the two germline ends. Germline-derived CDR1 and CDR2 are LNHDA and SQIVND (reference sequence). The CDR3 is CASSIWPRQRNQPQHF. Written as DNA, the CDR3 is TGTGCCAGTAGTATTTGGCCTCGGCAGCGCAATCAGCCCCAGCATTTT.

V gene TRBV11-2 combines with J gene TRBJ2-7; 11 positions agree with TRBD2. The CDR3 sequence is 19 residues long. Germline V CDR1 and CDR2: SGHAT, FQNNGV. Unmatched junction bases numbered 17, after V lost 5 bases and J lost 2 bases. CDR3 sequence reads: CASSPRGRASGRYTYEQYF. DNA for the CDR3: TGTGCCAGCAGCCCCAGGGGTAGGGCTAGCGGGAGGTACACCTACGAGCAGTACTTC.

This clonotype occurred many times. The rearrangement uses TRBV5-1 and TRBJ2-7, with TRBD1 as a possible D gene (6 bases). Between the trimmed V and J ends, which lost 0 bases and 0 bases, there was a span of 10 bases. Germline-derived CDR1 and CDR2 are SGHRS and YFSETQ. The CDR3 runs 15 residues. The CDR3 is CASSLAPDSSYEQYF. CDR3 bases: TGCGCCAGCAGCTTGGCCCCGGACAGCTCCTACGAGCAGTACTTC.

This clonotype occurred many times. The chain carries TRBV7-8 and TRBJ1-5; D ambiguous. V dropped 1 base and J dropped 8 bases, with 9 bases sitting between them. CDR1 is SGHVS and CDR2 is FQNEAQ in the germline V gene. The CDR3 contains 13 residues. CDR3 in DNA: TGTGCCAGCAGCTTAGGCAGGCGTGAGCCCCAGCATTTT. Protein sequence: CASSLGRREPQHF.

This chain joins TRBV9 and TRBJ2-1; 14 bases are shared with TRBD2. The CDR3 has 15 residues. With V trimmed by 4 bases and J by 7 bases, 4 bases remained unmatched. The germline CDR1 and CDR2 sequences are SGDLS and YYNGEE. DNA of the CDR3: TGTGCCAGCAGCACACGACTAGCGGGAGGGAATGAGCAGTTCTTC. This gives the protein CASSTRLAGGNEQFF.

This clonotype was seen only a few times. V gene TRBV4-2 combines with J gene TRBJ2-1, with 8 bases lining up with TRBD1. V lost 0 bases, J lost 5 bases, and 3 bases stayed unmatched. The CDR3 length is 15 residues. Germline V gives CDR1 LGHNA, CDR2 YNFKEQ. CDR3 region: CASSQDRTGNNEQFF. The DNA for the CDR3 is TGTGCCAGCAGCCAAGATCGGACAGGGAACAATGAGCAGTTCTTC.

This clonotype was seen a handful of times. V usage is TRBV20-1 and J usage is TRBJ2-7, with 13 nucleotides matching TRBD2. Germline CDR1 DFQATT, CDR2 SNEGSKA (reference sequence). This CDR3 is built from 18 residues. V dropped 0 bases and J dropped 3; count of bases not matched to a gene: 11. The CDR3 protein is CSARDPTGTSGTYYEQYF. For the CDR3, the DNA is TGCAGTGCTAGAGATCCCACCGGGACTAGCGGGACCTACTACGAGCAGTACTTC.

The chain carries TRBV5-5 and TRBJ2-5; D is tentatively TRBD1 or TRBD2 (5 bases each). The CDR3 sequence is 16 residues long. The ends were cut back, 4 bases at V and 4 bases at J, with 20 bases in the middle. CDR1 is SGHKS, CDR2 YYEKEE, per germline (reference sequence). The CDR3 bases are TGTGCCAGCAGCGCCAATCCGGGACCCACCTTAGAGACCCAGTACTTC. Residues: CASSANPGPTLETQYF.

This clonotype has more than one count but fewer than ten. The chain combines TRBV12-3 or TRBV12-4 with TRBJ2-1; TRBD2 aligns across 11 bases. J gave up 7 bases and V 7 bases, and 24 bases lay outside the gene matches. This CDR3 spans 20 amino acids. In nucleotides, the CDR3 is TGTGCCAGCACCAGCAGTTGGCGGTCGTCTAGCGGGAGGTCCAAAAATGAGCAGTTCTTC. Translating gives CASTSSWRSSSGRSKNEQFF.

The chain has TRBV6-5 and TRBJ2-7; either TRBD1 or TRBD2 may fit D (6 bases each). V lost 2 bases and J lost 6, with 20 bases in between. This CDR3 region has 16 residues. Germline CDR1 and CDR2: MNHEY and SVGAGI. The CDR3 loop reads CASSYPVGGRGGEQYF. CDR3 DNA: TGTGCCAGCAGTTACCCGGTAGGGGGGCGAGGTGGCGAGCAGTACTTC.

This clonotype was seen more than once but under ten times. The chain couples TRBV20-1 to TRBJ2-1; 13 nucleotides match TRBD2. The length of the CDR3 is 17 residues. Germline CDR1 and CDR2: DFQATT and SNEGSKA (reference sequence). Trimming took 3 bases from V and 2 from J; bases not matched to a gene: 7. As DNA, the CDR3 is TGCAGTGCTAGGCGACTAGCGGGAGGATCCACCTACAATGAGCAGTTCTTC. It codes for CSARRLAGGSTYNEQFF.

The chain employs TRBV5-1 and TRBJ1-1, with D unclear. CDR3 size: 15 residues. The germline V and J ends were trimmed by 0 bases and 4 bases, with 13 bases remaining between them. Germline V gives CDR1 SGHRS, CDR2 YFSETQ. The CDR3 nucleotides read TGCGCCAGCAGCTTGGAAGCGAACTTGGGCACTGAAGCTTTCTTT. Translated, it gives CASSLEANLGTEAFF.

This clonotype was picked up a small number of times. This rearrangement joins TRBV10-3 to TRBJ2-5; 9 nucleotides line up with TRBD1. The CDR3 contains 14 residues. From germline, CDR1 is ENHRY and CDR2 SYGVKD. Losses at the gene ends were 8 bases for V and 2 bases for J; bases not matched to a gene: 6. The CDR3 here is CAISIGTGQETQYF. CDR3 DNA sequence: TGTGCCATCTCTATAGGGACAGGGCAAGAGACCCAGTACTTC.

This clonotype appeared a few times. The chain couples TRBV6-2 or TRBV6-3 to TRBJ2-2; D not resolved. The V end was cut by 6 bases, the J end by 6 bases, with 14 bases between. The length of the CDR3 is 14 residues. Per the germline V gene, CDR1 is MNHEY and CDR2 is SVGEGT. CDR3 in amino acids: CASSKLRSSGELFF. DNA for the CDR3: TGTGCCAGCAGCAAACTTCGAAGTTCCGGGGAGCTGTTTTTT.

The chain has TRBV20-1 and TRBJ2-1; no clear D gene. The CDR3 is 15 residues long. Germline assignment: CDR1 DFQATT and CDR2 SNEGSKA (reference sequence). The ends were cut back, 4 bases at V and 0 bases at J, with 13 bases in the middle. The CDR3 protein is CSANSAPRSYNEQFF. The CDR3 nucleotides read TGCAGTGCTAACTCTGCCCCACGCTCCTACAATGAGCAGTTCTTC.

This clonotype turned up a few times. The V call is TRBV20-1, the J call TRBJ2-1; the D is unclear. Germline V gene sequence: CDR1 DFQATT, CDR2 SNEGSKA (reference sequence). V dropped 6 bases and J dropped 8 bases, with 20 bases sitting between them. The CDR3 runs 14 residues. CDR3 amino acids: CSASGRKNWDEQFF. The CDR3 DNA sequence: TGCAGTGCGTCCGGACGGAAGAATTGGGATGAGCAGTTCTTC.

The chain uses TRBV20-1 and TRBJ2-1; 11 nucleotides line up with TRBD2. This CDR3 contains 16 residues. Germline assignment: CDR1 DFQATT and CDR2 SNEGSKA (reference sequence). The V gene end was trimmed by 3 bases and the J gene end by 8 bases; junction bases not matched to a gene: 12. The CDR3 loop is CSASPLAGGVNDEQFF. CDR3 DNA: TGCAGTGCTAGTCCCCTAGCGGGAGGAGTTAACGATGAGCAGTTCTTC.